A selection of T cell receptor beta chains follows, all from one sample in a study of T cell responses to AZD1222 COVID-19 vaccine. Method: immunoSEQ multiplex PCR; TCRdb's copy keeps in-frame clones and lacks some. The table has 140,000 to 150,000 clones, around nine tenths seen once. Sequences were derived from peripheral blood, sampled on day 0 of MenACWY control vaccination. The receptors were sampled from an adult in good health. The CDR3 runs from the conserved cysteine through the conserved F or W. A D gene is named only where the DNA matches it firmly. The size field is filled for only some rows; it gives once, few, many or a size class.

abundance: .
v_gene: TRBV6-1
len: 18
j_gene: TRBJ2-3
d_gene: TRBD2
CDR3aa: CASSERYSGSPSTDTQYF
CDR3nt: TGTGCCAGCAGCGAAAGGTATAGCGGGAGCCCTAGCACAGATACGCAGTATTTT

abundance: few
v_gene: TRBV3-1/TRBV3-2
len: 12
j_gene: TRBJ1-1
d_gene: .
CDR3aa: CASSRGGTEAFF
CDR3nt: TGTGCCAGCAGCCGGGGGGGGACTGAAGCTTTCTTT

abundance: .
v_gene: TRBV12-3/TRBV12-4
len: 13
j_gene: TRBJ1-5
d_gene: .
CDR3aa: CASSPDDFRPQHF
CDR3nt: TGTGCCAGCAGCCCCGACGACTTTCGGCCCCAGCATTTT

abundance: .
v_gene: TRBV27
len: 13
j_gene: TRBJ1-5
d_gene: .
CDR3aa: CASSFGTNQPQHF
CDR3nt: TGTGCCAGCAGTTTCGGCACTAATCAGCCCCAGCATTTT

abundance: few
v_gene: TRBV28
len: 17
j_gene: TRBJ1-1
d_gene: .
CDR3aa: CASSFGAWGAKNTEAFF
CDR3nt: TGTGCCAGCAGTTTTGGGGCGTGGGGGGCGAAGAACACTGAAGCTTTCTTT

abundance: once
v_gene: TRBV9
len: 15
j_gene: TRBJ1-1
d_gene: TRBD1
CDR3aa: CASSVGDRGLTEAFF
CDR3nt: TGTGCCAGCAGCGTAGGGGACAGGGGGCTCACTGAAGCTTTCTTT

abundance: few
v_gene: TRBV19
len: 13
j_gene: TRBJ1-1
d_gene: .
CDR3aa: CASSISGDTEAFF
CDR3nt: TGTGCCAGTAGTATCTCGGGGGACACTGAAGCTTTCTTT

abundance: .
v_gene: TRBV4-1
len: 14
j_gene: TRBJ2-7
d_gene: .
CDR3aa: CASSQGATVYEQYF
CDR3nt: TGCGCCAGCAGCCAAGGTGCGACAGTGTATGAGCAGTACTTC

abundance: .
v_gene: TRBV11-2
len: 17
j_gene: TRBJ1-2
d_gene: .
CDR3aa: CASSSFLRGTPNYGYTF
CDR3nt: TGTGCCAGCAGCTCCTTCCTCCGTGGGACACCGAACTATGGCTACACCTTC

abundance: .
v_gene: TRBV27
len: 13
j_gene: TRBJ1-5
d_gene: .
CDR3aa: CASSPGSNQPQHF
CDR3nt: TGTGCCAGCAGTCCAGGTTCCAATCAGCCCCAGCATTTT

abundance: .
v_gene: TRBV3-1/TRBV3-2
len: 13
j_gene: TRBJ1-2
d_gene: .
CDR3aa: CASRLRGNYGYTF
CDR3nt: TGTGCCAGCAGGCTCAGGGGCAACTATGGCTACACCTTC

abundance: .
v_gene: TRBV12-3/TRBV12-4
len: 13
j_gene: TRBJ1-5
d_gene: .
CDR3aa: CASSLQGNQPQHF
CDR3nt: TGTGCCAGCAGTTTACAGGGGAATCAGCCCCAGCATTTT

abundance: few
v_gene: TRBV15
len: 13
j_gene: TRBJ1-1
d_gene: .
CDR3aa: CATSNTENTEAFF
CDR3nt: TGTGCCACCAGCAACACAGAGAACACTGAAGCTTTCTTT

abundance: .
v_gene: TRBV10-3
len: 12
j_gene: TRBJ1-1
d_gene: .
CDR3aa: CAISRPGTEAFF
CDR3nt: TGTGCCATCAGTAGACCGGGAACTGAAGCTTTCTTT

abundance: once
v_gene: TRBV4-2
len: 15
j_gene: TRBJ2-2
d_gene: TRBD1
CDR3aa: CASSRGQGDTGELFF
CDR3nt: TGTGCCAGCAGCCGTGGACAGGGTGACACCGGGGAGCTGTTTTTT

abundance: .
v_gene: TRBV3-1/TRBV3-2
len: 14
j_gene: TRBJ1-2
d_gene: TRBD1
CDR3aa: CASSHGDRNYGYTF
CDR3nt: TGTGCCAGCAGCCACGGGGACAGGAACTATGGCTACACCTTC

abundance: .
v_gene: TRBV9
len: 14
j_gene: TRBJ1-1
d_gene: .
CDR3aa: CASSVGGGGTEAFF
CDR3nt: TGTGCCAGCAGCGTAGGCGGGGGAGGCACTGAAGCTTTCTTT

abundance: .
v_gene: TRBV18
len: 15
j_gene: TRBJ1-5
d_gene: .
CDR3aa: CASSPDTYSNQPQHF
CDR3nt: TGTGCCAGCTCACCCGACACGTATAGCAATCAGCCCCAGCATTTT

abundance: .
v_gene: TRBV6-1
len: 12
j_gene: TRBJ1-1
d_gene: .
CDR3aa: CASSEYKLEAFF
CDR3nt: TGTGCCAGCAGTGAATATAAGCTTGAAGCTTTCTTT

abundance: .
v_gene: TRBV15
len: 14
j_gene: TRBJ2-1
d_gene: .
CDR3aa: CATSSISGFGEQFF
CDR3nt: TGTGCCACCAGCAGCATTAGCGGTTTCGGGGAGCAGTTCTTC

abundance: .
v_gene: TRBV28
len: 13
j_gene: TRBJ1-4
d_gene: .
CDR3aa: CASKGGWNEKLFF
CDR3nt: TGTGCCAGCAAAGGAGGATGGAATGAAAAACTGTTTTTT

abundance: .
v_gene: TRBV18
len: 17
j_gene: TRBJ1-3
d_gene: .
CDR3aa: CASSPIAGESTGNTIYF
CDR3nt: TGTGCCAGCTCACCTATTGCTGGGGAATCTACTGGAAACACCATATATTTT

abundance: .
v_gene: TRBV20-1
len: 11
j_gene: TRBJ2-5
d_gene: .
CDR3aa: CSVEPRETQYF
CDR3nt: TGCAGTGTCGAGCCCCGGGAGACCCAGTACTTC

abundance: .
v_gene: TRBV19
len: 12
j_gene: TRBJ1-2
d_gene: .
CDR3aa: CASSEVARGYTF
CDR3nt: TGTGCCAGTAGTGAAGTCGCCAGGGGCTACACCTTC

abundance: .
v_gene: TRBV20-1
len: 14
j_gene: TRBJ2-7
d_gene: .
CDR3aa: CSASSRTWNPEQYF
CDR3nt: TGCAGTGCTAGTTCACGGACATGGAACCCTGAGCAGTACTTC

abundance: .
v_gene: TRBV11-2
len: 16
j_gene: TRBJ1-2
d_gene: .
CDR3aa: CASTIDSGPRASGYTF
CDR3nt: TGTGCCAGCACCATAGATTCGGGGCCCCGGGCCAGTGGCTACACCTTC

abundance: .
v_gene: TRBV28
len: 13
j_gene: TRBJ1-4
d_gene: .
CDR3aa: CASSLAGDEKLFF
CDR3nt: TGTGCCAGCAGTTTAGCAGGGGATGAAAAACTGTTTTTT

abundance: .
v_gene: TRBV4-2
len: 17
j_gene: TRBJ2-2
d_gene: TRBD2
CDR3aa: CASSTRTSGENTGELFF
CDR3nt: TGTGCCAGCAGCACCCGGACTAGCGGGGAGAACACCGGGGAGCTGTTTTTT

abundance: .
v_gene: TRBV2
len: 13
j_gene: TRBJ1-3
d_gene: .
CDR3aa: CASYGVPGNTIYF
CDR3nt: TGTGCCAGCTACGGGGTCCCTGGAAACACCATATATTTT

abundance: .
v_gene: TRBV4-2
len: 16
j_gene: TRBJ2-1
d_gene: TRBD2
CDR3aa: CASSQEATSVSNEQFF
CDR3nt: TGTGCCAGCAGCCAAGAAGCGACTAGCGTGAGCAATGAGCAGTTCTTC

abundance: .
v_gene: TRBV4-1
len: 16
j_gene: TRBJ2-1
d_gene: TRBD2
CDR3aa: CASSSFPGLGVDEQFF
CDR3nt: TGCGCCAGCAGCTCTTTCCCGGGACTAGGGGTAGATGAGCAGTTCTTC

abundance: .
v_gene: TRBV27
len: 16
j_gene: TRBJ2-5
d_gene: TRBD2
CDR3aa: CASSSAGTSGAETQYF
CDR3nt: TGTGCCAGCAGTTCCGCCGGGACTAGCGGGGCTGAGACCCAGTACTTC

abundance: .
v_gene: TRBV5-5
len: 14
j_gene: TRBJ1-5
d_gene: .
CDR3aa: CASSFGVSNQPQHF
CDR3nt: TGTGCCAGCAGCTTCGGGGTCAGCAATCAGCCCCAGCATTTT

abundance: .
v_gene: TRBV30
len: 13
j_gene: TRBJ1-4
d_gene: .
CDR3aa: CAWSGGTAGKLFF
CDR3nt: TGTGCCTGGAGTGGGGGGACCGCGGGAAAACTGTTTTTT

abundance: .
v_gene: TRBV5-1
len: 13
j_gene: TRBJ2-7
d_gene: .
CDR3aa: CASSLGRQFEQYF
CDR3nt: TGCGCCAGCAGCCTAGGGCGTCAGTTCGAGCAGTACTTC

abundance: once
v_gene: TRBV3-1/TRBV3-2
len: 14
j_gene: TRBJ1-1
d_gene: .
CDR3aa: CASSRIKGTIVAFF
CDR3nt: TGTGCCAGCAGCCGCATTAAAGGGACCATCGTCGCTTTCTTT

abundance: few
v_gene: TRBV15
len: 15
j_gene: TRBJ2-7
d_gene: TRBD2
CDR3aa: CATSPREGPAYEQYF
CDR3nt: TGTGCCACCAGTCCCCGGGAGGGGCCGGCCTACGAGCAGTACTTC

abundance: .
v_gene: TRBV25-1
len: 13
j_gene: TRBJ1-2
d_gene: .
CDR3aa: CASWGGRLNGYTF
CDR3nt: TGTGCCAGCTGGGGAGGGCGGCTCAATGGCTACACCTTC

abundance: .
v_gene: TRBV29-1
len: 10
j_gene: TRBJ1-1
d_gene: TRBD1
CDR3aa: CSVRTGRAFF
CDR3nt: TGCAGCGTTCGGACAGGGCGGGCTTTCTTT

abundance: many
v_gene: TRBV6-5
len: 15
j_gene: TRBJ1-1
d_gene: .
CDR3aa: CASSYSTTVNTEAFF
CDR3nt: TGTGCCAGCAGTTACTCGACGACGGTGAACACTGAAGCTTTCTTT

abundance: .
v_gene: TRBV29-1
len: 13
j_gene: TRBJ1-1
d_gene: .
CDR3aa: CSVRRVLGSEAFF
CDR3nt: TGCAGCGTTCGAAGGGTACTGGGGTCTGAAGCTTTCTTT

abundance: .
v_gene: TRBV7-9
len: 14
j_gene: TRBJ1-5
d_gene: .
CDR3aa: CASSLGPARQPQHF
CDR3nt: TGTGCCAGCAGCCTTGGACCAGCGCGTCAGCCCCAGCATTTT

abundance: .
v_gene: TRBV5-1
len: 16
j_gene: TRBJ2-4
d_gene: .
CDR3aa: CASSFDPGIAKNIQYF
CDR3nt: TGCGCCAGCAGCTTCGACCCCGGAATAGCCAAAAACATTCAGTACTTC